A single sample gave rise to the 3 T cell receptor beta chains below, sequenced in a study of blood T cell repertoires in COVID-19. The repertoire was sequenced with immunoSEQ multiplex PCR; TCRdb's copy has only in-frame clones and lacks some. The sample contains 100,000 to 150,000 clones, roughly 69% of which appear only once. What was sequenced was peripheral blood. The receptors originated from a woman in her 70s with acute or convalescent COVID-19.

This clone was counted only a few times. The CDR3 loop is CASSQDFSTSGINTGELFF. In nucleotides, the CDR3 is TGCGCCAGCAGCCAAGATTTTTCCACTAGCGGGATTAACACCGGGGAGCTGTTTTTT. This chain connects TRBV4-3 to TRBJ2-2; TRBD2 agrees at 10 bases. With V trimmed by 0 bases and J by 2 bases, 9 bases remained unmatched. Germline CDR1 is LGHNA and CDR2 is YSLEER. The CDR3 totals 19 residues.

The count of this clone is one. The chain links TRBV9 to TRBJ2-3; 7 positions match TRBD1. The CDR3 covers 15 residues. V shed 4 bases, J shed 2 bases, and the junction held 7 bases outside the gene matches. Germline assignment: CDR1 SGDLS and CDR2 YYNGEE. The CDR3 DNA reads TGTGCCAGCAGCTCAAAGGGACAGTTCACAGATACGCAGTATTTT. Its translation is CASSSKGQFTDTQYF.

The chain has TRBV11-2 and TRBJ1-2; D may be TRBD1 (5 bases). This CDR3 spans 13 amino acids. The ends were cut back, 5 bases at V and 4 bases at J, with 11 bases in the middle. Germline V gene lookup returns CDR1 SGHAT and CDR2 FQNNGV. CDR3 nucleotide sequence: TGTGCCAGCAGCCGGGGGGGTCGCTATGGCTACACCTTC. Protein: CASSRGGRYGYTF.